These T cell receptor beta chains were read from a single sample in a study of blood T cell repertoires in COVID-19. Sequenced by immunoSEQ multiplex PCR; TCRdb stores in-frame clones only, minus some. The sample includes approximately 90,000 clones, roughly 80% of them seen just once. The specimen was peripheral blood. Receptors originate from a man in his 70s with acute or convalescent COVID-19. Both conserved end residues are trimmed from each CDR3. D genes are given only for firm matches. Some rows mark clone size as missing; the rest say once, few, many or name a class of expanded clone.

d_gene | len | abundance | v_gene | CDR3aa
NA | 10 | NA | TRBV5-4 | ASSLKGNEQF
TRBD1 | 11 | few | TRBV2 | ASRPTGENGYT
NA | 12 | NA | TRBV28 | ASTLNPRKDTQY
NA | 13 | NA | TRBV6-5 | ASSLDGQPNEKLF
TRBD1 | 13 | few | TRBV10-1 | ASEGGDRESSPLH
NA | 11 | NA | TRBV5-4 | ASRAGGKETQY
NA | 12 | NA | TRBV5-4 | ASSFGQGLGTQY
TRBD1 | 14 | once | TRBV27 | ASSLLGGRGNSPLH
NA | 13 | NA | TRBV5-1 | ASSPLGGGYEKLF
NA | 13 | NA | TRBV28 | ASSPLGRVGQPQH
TRBD1 | 12 | once | TRBV2 | ASRGQGLGYGYT
NA | 11 | NA | TRBV6-5 | ASSRRGSQTQY
NA | 14 | NA | TRBV6-1 | ASSEAPDSSGNTIY
TRBD2 | 12 | few | TRBV2 | AGGSGGLYNEQF
NA | 13 | NA | TRBV7-6 | ASSPSDRTRETQY
NA | 12 | NA | TRBV7-8 | ASSRSNGEGEQY
TRBD1 | 13 | NA | TRBV5-1 | ASSLAGTGAYGYT
TRBD2 | 14 | NA | TRBV9 | ASSVSAGGPGDTQY
TRBD1 | 13 | NA | TRBV11-3 | ASSSQGGLYNEQF
NA | 10 | few | TRBV13 | ASSPRTSEAF
TRBD1 | 11 | NA | TRBV28 | ASGLTGLETQY
NA | 12 | NA | TRBV19 | ASRQGLSNQPQH
NA | 11 | NA | TRBV12-3/TRBV12-4 | ASSFGGNTEAF
TRBD2 | 15 | NA | TRBV7-2 | ASSYLAGGRGTGELF
TRBD1 | 12 | NA | TRBV5-6 | ASSFTGAQETQY
TRBD1 | 14 | NA | TRBV7-8 | ASSPVDRGGHQPQH
TRBD1 | 15 | once | TRBV28 | ASSLKQGGRSNQPQH
TRBD2 | 14 | NA | TRBV28 | ASSQGLAGGLETQY
TRBD1 | 12 | NA | TRBV11-2 | ASSLNRGAETQY
TRBD1 | 13 | NA | TRBV3-1/TRBV3-2 | ASSQARDRGNTIY
NA | 13 | NA | TRBV4-1 | ASRQGTYTGNTIY
NA | 14 | few | TRBV27 | ASSLSQGLRGETQY
NA | 14 | NA | TRBV12-5 | ASGSSSGGLPGELF
NA | 12 | once | TRBV9 | ASSPWWGSDTQY
TRBD1 | 11 | NA | TRBV5-5 | ASSRDSQETQY
NA | 12 | NA | TRBV15 | ATSNLTRSYEQY
TRBD1 | 13 | NA | TRBV28 | ASSGQAPNTGELF
TRBD2 | 13 | once | TRBV6-6 | ASSSVGGFTDTQY
TRBD2 | 12 | NA | TRBV5-6 | ASSAGTSGYEQY
NA | 16 | NA | TRBV18 | ASSPPNQAAGNAGELF
NA | 12 | NA | TRBV19 | ASSPQGLVGEQY
TRBD1 | 15 | NA | TRBV5-4 | ASSITSRDRRNNEQF
TRBD1 | 12 | few | TRBV19 | ASSGDRLYSPLH
NA | 9 | NA | TRBV5-1 | ASSISDEQF
NA | 11 | NA | TRBV30 | AWKAAANEKLF
TRBD1 | 11 | NA | TRBV19 | ASTRTGRNEQF
NA | 10 | NA | TRBV29-1 | SGEVGVDEAF
NA | 10 | NA | TRBV2 | ASNRETSEQF
TRBD1 | 15 | NA | TRBV10-3 | AISEFGQGRANYGYT
TRBD1 | 16 | NA | TRBV3-1/TRBV3-2 | ASSHPTGVLSSYNEQF
TRBD2 | 14 | few | TRBV19 | ASSIDQAGGPDTQY
NA | 12 | NA | TRBV28 | ASSQLTGKTEAF
TRBD1 | 14 | NA | TRBV10-3 | AIADRESSGANVLT
TRBD2 | 14 | few | TRBV7-3 | ASSLSRGGAANEQF
TRBD2 | 11 | NA | TRBV11-2 | ASTPGGVREQF
NA | 11 | NA | TRBV5-1 | ATTRGHTGELF
NA | 11 | NA | TRBV29-1 | SGDFLFYNEQF
TRBD2 | 16 | once | TRBV11-2 | ASSAGLAGGSSSYEQY